Below, one T cell receptor beta chain is given with its context. The TCR library was made from RNA that had been extracted from PBMCs in TRIzol. The sample originates from a study of regulatory T cells in long-lasting Graves disease. V gave up 4 bases and J gave up 1 base, with 13 bases separating them. The CDR3 loop spans 15 amino acids. Germline values: CDR1 MDHEN, CDR2 SYDVKM. TCRdb fed the reads into MiXCR, producing one record per CDR3 protein. This table has about 850 distinct CDR3 sequences, approximately 90% appearing once. This TCR was recovered from a man in his forties with Graves disease. The chain couples TRBV28 to TRBJ2-5; TRBD2 might be the D (5 bases). The sequences come from peripheral blood mononuclear cells (PBMCs), collected with antithyroid drug treatment, in newly diagnosed or persistent Graves disease (not recorded which). The CDR3 sequence: CASSWLRVGQETQYF. CDR3 in DNA: TGTGCCAGCAGTTGGTTGCGGGTGGGCCAAGAGACCCAGTACTTC.